This entry concerns a single T cell receptor beta chain. Antigen specificity is unknown. The data were taken from a study of T cells after yellow fever vaccination. Overall study results and limits: The secondary T-cell response peaked on day 5, not day 15, but was weaker. Researchers noted that a small share of clonotypes showed up in both CD4 and CD8 compartments. A large majority of primary-vaccination clones showed up again after the booster (about 97% CD4, roughly 88% CD8). FACS-sorted repertoires might harbor abundant contaminating clonotypes from the bulk population.

TCRdb redid the calling of the 5' RACE reads with MiXCR, one entry per CDR3 protein. In the table there are hundreds of thousands of distinct CDR3 sequences, 20% to 25% of which are singletons. The V gene's germline CDR1 is MGHRA and CDR2 YSYEKL. Trimming took off 1 base at V and 0 bases at J, with 10 bases between the two ends. CDR3 length equals 16 residues. The receptor's source is a man younger than 30 who received the YFV17D yellow fever vaccine. The chain uses TRBV4-1 and TRBJ1-5; no clear D. Sequences were derived from PBMCs, sampled 21 days after the first yellow fever vaccination. The CDR3 bases are TGCGCCAGCAGCCAAGTGGACGGTTATAGCAATCAGCCCCAGCATTTT. Residues: CASSQVDGYSNQPQHF.